The clone carrying this T cell receptor (beta chain) was observed many times. Its matching antigen is unknown. The sample comes from a study of T cells in Graves' hyperthyroidism and ophthalmopathy. Study summary: Peripheral blood collection took place at initial diagnosis, before any treatment. Findings and caveats of the study: Researchers found most expanded thyroid clonotypes above 0.001 in blood as well. Ophthalmopathy was distinguished from stable hyperthyroidism by 13 V-J signatures.

Between the trimmed V and J ends, which lost 3 bases and 4 bases, there was a span of 8 bases. Germline CDR1 and CDR2: SNHLY and FYNNEI. The CDR3 is made up of 13 amino acids. PBMCs were collected from a roughly 10 ml volume of fresh peripheral blood. Amplification of TCR beta CDR3 regions used RNA as the template. Carried out on the TCR CDR3, a first-round RT-PCR used the HTBI primer set. In TCRdb, the multiplex PCR reads were re-called with MiXCR into one record per CDR3 protein. The table includes approximately 620,000 distinct CDR3 sequences, more than 15% detected once. V usage is TRBV2 and J usage is TRBJ2-3, with D uncertain. Specimen: blood. This TCR derives from a woman aged 40 to 49 with Graves' ophthalmopathy. The CDR3 DNA sequence: TGTGCCAGCAGTGACCGAGTGGCAGATACGCAGTATTTT. Amino acids: CASSDRVADTQYF.